This note documents a single T cell receptor beta chain sequence. This entry is derived from a study of STAT5B mutations in CD4+ large granular lymphocyte leukemia. This CDR3 has 13 amino acids. Germline values: CDR1 KGHSH, CDR2 LQKENI. V lost 2 bases and J 4 bases, leaving 9 bases between the germline ends. Sequencing was performed with immunoSEQ multiplex PCR; in TCRdb, only in-frame clones are kept and a portion is missing. The sample has some 40,000 clones, approximately 85% seen once. The chain couples TRBV18 to TRBJ2-7; D may be TRBD1 (5 bases). Sequencing input: CD4+ T cells from blood buffy coats. This TCR was sampled from a human donor in good health. CDR3 nucleotide sequence: TGTGCCAGCTCACCAAGGGGTGGGTACGAGCAGTACTTC. It yields the protein CASSPRGGYEQYF.